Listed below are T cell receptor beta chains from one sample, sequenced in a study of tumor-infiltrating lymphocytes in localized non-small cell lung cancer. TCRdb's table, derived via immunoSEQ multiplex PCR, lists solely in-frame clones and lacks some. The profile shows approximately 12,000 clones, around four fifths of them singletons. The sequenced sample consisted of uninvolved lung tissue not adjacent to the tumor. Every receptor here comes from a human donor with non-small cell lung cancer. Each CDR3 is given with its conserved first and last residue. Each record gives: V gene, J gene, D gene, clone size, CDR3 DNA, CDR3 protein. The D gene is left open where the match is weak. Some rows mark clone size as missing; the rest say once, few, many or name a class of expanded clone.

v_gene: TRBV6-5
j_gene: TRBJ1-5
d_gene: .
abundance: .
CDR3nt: TGTGCCAGCAGTTCCGGGGAACCCCAGCATTTT
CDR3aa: CASSSGEPQHF

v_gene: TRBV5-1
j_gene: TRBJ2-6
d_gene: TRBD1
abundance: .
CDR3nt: TGCGCCAGCAGCTTGATGGGACAGGGCTCTGGGGCCAACGTCCTGACTTTC
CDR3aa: CASSLMGQGSGANVLTF

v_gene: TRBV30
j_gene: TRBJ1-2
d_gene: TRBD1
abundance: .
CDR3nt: TGTGCCTGGAGTGTATTTGACGGGACAGGGAACTATGGCTACACCTTC
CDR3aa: CAWSVFDGTGNYGYTF

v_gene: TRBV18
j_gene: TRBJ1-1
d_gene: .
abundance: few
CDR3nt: TGTGCCAGCTCAAGCGAAGAGAACACTGAAGCTTTCTTT
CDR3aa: CASSSEENTEAFF

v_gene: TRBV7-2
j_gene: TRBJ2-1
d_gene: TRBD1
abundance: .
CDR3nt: TGTGCCAGCAGCCCAGTGCAGGGGGCGCGTAATGAGCAGTTCTTC
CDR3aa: CASSPVQGARNEQFF

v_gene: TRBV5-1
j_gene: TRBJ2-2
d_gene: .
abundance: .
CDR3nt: TGCGCCAGCAGCGAAGGGAACACCGGGGAGCTGTTTTTT
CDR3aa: CASSEGNTGELFF

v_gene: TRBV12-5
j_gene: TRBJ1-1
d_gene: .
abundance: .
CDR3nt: TGTGCTAGTGGTTTGGCAGCCAGGAACACTGAAGCTTTCTTT
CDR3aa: CASGLAARNTEAFF

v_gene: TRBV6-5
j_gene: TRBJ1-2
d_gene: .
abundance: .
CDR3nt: TGTGCCAGCAAGGGTTTGACCAACTATGGCTACACCTTC
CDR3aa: CASKGLTNYGYTF

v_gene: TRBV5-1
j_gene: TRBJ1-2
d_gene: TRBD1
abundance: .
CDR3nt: TGCGCCAGCAGCAGCTCGACAGGGGAGGAGGGCTACACCTTC
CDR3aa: CASSSSTGEEGYTF

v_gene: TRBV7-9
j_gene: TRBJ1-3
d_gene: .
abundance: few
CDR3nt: TGTGCCAGCAGCTTAGGGGGGGGCCCCACTGGAAACACCATATATTTT
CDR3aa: CASSLGGGPTGNTIYF

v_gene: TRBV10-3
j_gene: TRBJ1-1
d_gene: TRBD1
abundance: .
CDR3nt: TGTGCCGCCACATCCGGGACAGGGCTAGCAGCTTTCTTT
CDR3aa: CAATSGTGLAAFF

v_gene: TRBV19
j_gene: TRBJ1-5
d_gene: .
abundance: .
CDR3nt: TGTGCCAGTAACCCGACAGGTTTTACCAATCAGCCCCAGCATTTT
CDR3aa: CASNPTGFTNQPQHF

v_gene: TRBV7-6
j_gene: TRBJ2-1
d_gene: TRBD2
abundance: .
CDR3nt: TGTGCCAGCAGCTTGGCTAGCGGGGCCAAAAGCTCCTACAATGAGCAGTTCTTC
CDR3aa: CASSLASGAKSSYNEQFF

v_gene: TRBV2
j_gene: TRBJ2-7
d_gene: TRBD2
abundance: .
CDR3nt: TGTGCCAGCAGCGGGATTACTAGCGGGGGTACCTACGAGCAGTACTTC
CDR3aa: CASSGITSGGTYEQYF

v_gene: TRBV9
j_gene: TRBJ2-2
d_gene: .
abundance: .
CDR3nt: TGTGCCAGCAGCTCTCCCTCCCCAAGGACCGGGGAGCTGTTTTTT
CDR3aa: CASSSPSPRTGELFF

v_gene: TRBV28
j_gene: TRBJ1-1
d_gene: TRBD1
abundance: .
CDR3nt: TGTGCCAGCAGTTTACGGGACAGCATGAACACTGAAGCTTTCTTT
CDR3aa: CASSLRDSMNTEAFF

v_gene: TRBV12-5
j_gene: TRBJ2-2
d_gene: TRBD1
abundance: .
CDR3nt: TGTGCTAGTGGCATACGATATACCGGGACAGGGCGTGCCGGGGAGCTGTTTTTT
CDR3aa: CASGIRYTGTGRAGELFF

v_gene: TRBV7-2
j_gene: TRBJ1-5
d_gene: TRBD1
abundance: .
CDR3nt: TGTGCCAGCAGCTCCAGGGGGACAAATCAGCCCCAGCATTTT
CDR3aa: CASSSRGTNQPQHF

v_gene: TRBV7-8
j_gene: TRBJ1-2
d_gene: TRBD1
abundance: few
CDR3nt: TGTGCCAGCAGCTTAGGCATCACAGGGGGCCAACCCCTCTATGGCTACACCTTC
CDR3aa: CASSLGITGGQPLYGYTF

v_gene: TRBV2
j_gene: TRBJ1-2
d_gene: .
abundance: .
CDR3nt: TGTGCCAGCAGTGATTCGCCAGGGAAGACTAACTATGGCTACACCTTC
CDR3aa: CASSDSPGKTNYGYTF

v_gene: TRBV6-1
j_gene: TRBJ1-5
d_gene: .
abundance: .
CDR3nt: TGTGCCAGCAGTGAAGGGGAGCGCAAGCCATTT
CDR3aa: CASSEGERKPF

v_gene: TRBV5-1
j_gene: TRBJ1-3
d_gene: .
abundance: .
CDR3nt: TGCGCCAGCAGCTTGTTCGAAGCGGGGAGCTCTGGAAACACCATATATTTT
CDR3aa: CASSLFEAGSSGNTIYF

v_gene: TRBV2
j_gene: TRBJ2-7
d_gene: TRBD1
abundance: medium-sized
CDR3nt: TGTGCCAGCAGTGAAGAGGGGACGGGACAGGGCGACGAGCAGTACTTC
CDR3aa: CASSEEGTGQGDEQYF

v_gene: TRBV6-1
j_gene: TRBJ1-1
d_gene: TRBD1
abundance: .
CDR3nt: TGTGCCAGCAGCCTAAAAGGGGGCCGGACTGAAGCTTTCTTT
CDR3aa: CASSLKGGRTEAFF

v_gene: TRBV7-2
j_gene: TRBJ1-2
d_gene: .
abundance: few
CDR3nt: TGTGCCAGCAGCGTAACCTTCGGACAGTCCTATGGCTACACCTTC
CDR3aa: CASSVTFGQSYGYTF

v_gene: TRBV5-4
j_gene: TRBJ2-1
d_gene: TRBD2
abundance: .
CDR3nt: TGCGCCAGCAGCCTGGGACTAGCGGGGGACTACAATGAGCAGTTCTTC
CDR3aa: CASSLGLAGDYNEQFF

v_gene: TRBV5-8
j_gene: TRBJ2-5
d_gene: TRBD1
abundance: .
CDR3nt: TGTGCCAGCGATATCACCGGGACAGGGGTTCAAGAGACCCAGTACTTC
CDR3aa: CASDITGTGVQETQYF

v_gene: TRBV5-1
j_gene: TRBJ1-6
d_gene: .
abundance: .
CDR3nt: TGCGCCAGCAGCTTGACAGCATCCTCCTATAATTCACCCCTCCACTTT
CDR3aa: CASSLTASSYNSPLHF

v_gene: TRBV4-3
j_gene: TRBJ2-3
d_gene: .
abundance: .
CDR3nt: TGCGCCAGCAGCCAAGGTTTGACAGGTGTTAGCACAGATACGCAGTATTTT
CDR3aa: CASSQGLTGVSTDTQYF

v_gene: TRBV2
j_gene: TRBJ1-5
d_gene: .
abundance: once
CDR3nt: TGTGCCAGCAGTCCCAATACAGGGAGTAGCAATCAGCCCCAGCATTTT
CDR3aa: CASSPNTGSSNQPQHF

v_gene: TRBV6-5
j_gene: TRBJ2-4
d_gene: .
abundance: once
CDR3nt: TGTGCCAGCAGTTACGACGGTGGGGGAAACATTCAGTACTTC
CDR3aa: CASSYDGGGNIQYF

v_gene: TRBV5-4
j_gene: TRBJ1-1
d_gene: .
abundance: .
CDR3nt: TGTGCCAGCTATTTTCTCCCGGCCGCGAACACTGAAGCTTTCTTT
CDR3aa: CASYFLPAANTEAFF

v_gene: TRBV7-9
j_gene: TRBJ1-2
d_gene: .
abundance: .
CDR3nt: TGTGCCAGCAGCTTAGATTATGGACGCCAGGGGTTCAATGGCTACACCTTC
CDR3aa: CASSLDYGRQGFNGYTF

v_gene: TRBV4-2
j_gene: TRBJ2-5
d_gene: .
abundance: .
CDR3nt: TGTGCCAGCAGCCAGACTAGTGTAGAGACCCAGTACTTC
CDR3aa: CASSQTSVETQYF

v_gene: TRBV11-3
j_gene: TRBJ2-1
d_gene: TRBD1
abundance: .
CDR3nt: TGTGCCAGCAGCTTAGGACAGGGGGCCTGCAATGAGCAGTTCTTC
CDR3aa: CASSLGQGACNEQFF

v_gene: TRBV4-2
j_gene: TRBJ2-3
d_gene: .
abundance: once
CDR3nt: TGTGCCAGCAGCCAAGGCCCTTCCGCAGATACGCAGTATTTT
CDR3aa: CASSQGPSADTQYF

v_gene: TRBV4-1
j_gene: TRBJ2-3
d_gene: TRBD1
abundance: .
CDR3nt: TGCGCCAGCAGCCTAACAGGGGGCGCATGGACAGATACGCAGTATTTT
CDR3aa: CASSLTGGAWTDTQYF

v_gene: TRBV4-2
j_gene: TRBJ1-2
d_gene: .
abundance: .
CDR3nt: TGTGCCAGCAGCCAAGAGTTAAGGACAGAGCCTAACTATGGCTACACCTTC
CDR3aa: CASSQELRTEPNYGYTF

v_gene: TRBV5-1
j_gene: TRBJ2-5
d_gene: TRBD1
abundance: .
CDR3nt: TGCGCCAGCACCGTGAGACAGGGTTTGGGCCAAGAGACCCAGTACTTC
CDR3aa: CASTVRQGLGQETQYF

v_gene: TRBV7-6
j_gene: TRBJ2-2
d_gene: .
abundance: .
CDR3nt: TGTGCCAGCAGCCCTCAACCTCCCGGCGGGTCCGGGGAGCTGTTTTTT
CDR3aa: CASSPQPPGGSGELFF

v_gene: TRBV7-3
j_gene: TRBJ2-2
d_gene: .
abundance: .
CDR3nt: TGTGCCAGCAGCGTAGATCCCCCCGGACAAGACACCGGGGAGCTGTTTTTT
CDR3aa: CASSVDPPGQDTGELFF

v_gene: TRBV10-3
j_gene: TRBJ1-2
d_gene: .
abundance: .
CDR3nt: TGTGCCATCAGTGGAAGGGGCTATGGCTACACCTTC
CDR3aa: CAISGRGYGYTF

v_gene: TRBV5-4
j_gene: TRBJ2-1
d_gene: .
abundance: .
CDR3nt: TGTGCCAGCAGCAGGCAGGGGCGTGACAATGAGCAGTTCTTC
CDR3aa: CASSRQGRDNEQFF

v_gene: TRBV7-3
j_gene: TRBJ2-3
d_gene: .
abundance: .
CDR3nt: TGTGCCAGCAGCTTAATGTCGGCGGCTAGCGGCACAGATACGCAGTATTTT
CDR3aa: CASSLMSAASGTDTQYF

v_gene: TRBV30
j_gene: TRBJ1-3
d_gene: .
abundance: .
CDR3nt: TGTGCCTGGAGTGGGGGGGGGACTGGAAACACCATATATTTT
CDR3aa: CAWSGGGTGNTIYF

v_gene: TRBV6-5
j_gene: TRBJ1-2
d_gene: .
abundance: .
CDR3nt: TGTGCCAGCACTCCAACCCCGGGCTATGGCTACACCTTC
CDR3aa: CASTPTPGYGYTF

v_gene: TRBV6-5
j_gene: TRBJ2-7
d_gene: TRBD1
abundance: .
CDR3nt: TGTGCCAGCAGCAGCAGGGGGATCTACGAGCAGTACTTC
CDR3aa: CASSSRGIYEQYF

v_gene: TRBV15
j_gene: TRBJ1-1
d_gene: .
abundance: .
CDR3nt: TGTGCCACCAGCAGAGGCGGAGGGGGTAGTAACACTGAAGCTTTCTTT
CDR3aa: CATSRGGGGSNTEAFF

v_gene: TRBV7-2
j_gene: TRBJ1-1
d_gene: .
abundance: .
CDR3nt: TGTGCCAGCAGCTCGTCCCCGGGCCAAGAAGCTTTCTTT
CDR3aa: CASSSSPGQEAFF

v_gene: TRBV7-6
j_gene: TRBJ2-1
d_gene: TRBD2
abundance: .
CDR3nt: TGTGCCAGCAGCTTATGGGTACGGGGGGGAAACAATGAGCAGTTCTTC
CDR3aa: CASSLWVRGGNNEQFF

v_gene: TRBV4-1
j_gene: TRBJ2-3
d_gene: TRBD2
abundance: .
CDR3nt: TGCGCCAGCAGCCAAGATGGGACTAGCGGGGGGGTGGGCGGCACAGATACGCAGTATTTT
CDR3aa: CASSQDGTSGGVGGTDTQYF

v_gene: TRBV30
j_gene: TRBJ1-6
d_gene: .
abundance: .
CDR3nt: TGTGCCTGGAGCGAATACTCCAATCCCCTCCACTTT
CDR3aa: CAWSEYSNPLHF

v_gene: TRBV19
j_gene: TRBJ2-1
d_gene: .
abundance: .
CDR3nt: TGTGCCAGTAGTGAAACTTTCAGCCTCGGCTCCTACAATGAGCAGTTCTTC
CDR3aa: CASSETFSLGSYNEQFF

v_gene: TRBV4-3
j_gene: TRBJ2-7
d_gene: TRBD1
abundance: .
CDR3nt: TGCGCCAGCAGCCAATGGGACAGGGGTCGGTACGAGCAGTACTTC
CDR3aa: CASSQWDRGRYEQYF